Listed here are 11 T cell receptor beta chains from one sample, sequenced in a study of OX40 agonist ivuxolimab in advanced cancers. Measured with immunoSEQ multiplex PCR; TCRdb has only the in-frame clones, and not every one. The repertoire holds tens of thousands of clones, with roughly 90% as singletons. The source was CD4+ or CD8+ T cells sorted from blood, collected in a trial of the OX40 agonist ivuxolimab. All receptors come from an adult with an advanced solid tumor such as melanoma, head and neck, liver or kidney cancer.

V usage is TRBV7-9 and J usage is TRBJ2-2; D ambiguous. The V end lost 1 base, the J end lost 4 bases, and 1 base lay between the germline ends. Germline V CDR1 and CDR2: SEHNR, FQNEAQ (reference sequence). CDR3 length equals 12 residues. The CDR3 reads CASSLVTGELFF. The CDR3 DNA reads as TGTGCCAGCAGCTTAGTCACCGGGGAGCTGTTTTTT.

V is TRBV6-6 and J is TRBJ2-1, with 13 bases aligning to TRBD2. Germline assignment: CDR1 MNHNY and CDR2 SVGAGI (reference sequence). This CDR3 is built from 14 residues. Losses at the gene ends were 6 bases for V and 7 bases for J; bases not matched to a gene: 3. DNA of the CDR3: TGTGCCAGCAGCGGACTAGCGGGAGCTAATGAGCAGTTCTTC. It specifies CASSGLAGANEQFF.

V gene TRBV27 combines with J gene TRBJ2-7, with TRBD1 matching 8 bases. The length of the CDR3 is 13 residues. Per the germline V gene, CDR1 is MNHEY and CDR2 is SMNVEV (reference sequence). Losses at the gene ends were 4 bases for V and 6 bases for J; bases not matched to a gene: 5. CDR3: CASSSLGQGEQYF. The CDR3 DNA reads as TGTGCCAGCAGTTCGCTCGGACAGGGCGAGCAGTACTTC.

This chain uses TRBV6-5 with TRBJ1-4, with D hard to call. V gave up 0 bases and J gave up 11 bases, with 10 bases separating them. From germline, CDR1 is MNHEY and CDR2 SVGAGI. This CDR3 has 13 residues. CDR3 DNA sequence: TGTGCCAGCAGTTACTCGAGAGGGCAGAAACTGTTTTTT. Translation gives CASSYSRGQKLFF.

The gene calls are TRBV5-1 and TRBJ1-1; 7 nucleotides align to TRBD1. From germline, CDR1 is SGHRS and CDR2 YFSETQ. V lost 4 bases, J lost 1 base, and 4 bases stayed unmatched. The CDR3 runs 14 residues. As DNA, the CDR3 is TGCGCCAGCAGCGTCACAGGGGCGAACACTGAAGCTTTCTTT. The encoded protein is CASSVTGANTEAFF.

The rearrangement links TRBV27 to TRBJ2-7; D remains ambiguous. The CDR3 has 11 residues. Per germline, CDR1 MNHEY and CDR2 SMNVEV (reference sequence). V was pared by 11 bases and J by 6 bases, with 14 bases between. This chain's CDR3 is CASSSFGEQYF. CDR3 coding DNA: TGTGCCTCATCCAGTTTTGGCGAGCAGTACTTC.

The chain combines TRBV7-9 with TRBJ2-2; 9 nucleotides agree with TRBD1. V dropped 6 bases and J dropped 4; count of bases not matched to a gene: 3. CDR3 length equals 14 residues. Germline V gene sequence: CDR1 SEHNR, CDR2 FQNEAQ (reference sequence). CDR3 nucleotide sequence: TGTGCCAGCAGAAGGACAGGGGCCACCGGGGAGCTGTTTTTT. Its translation: CASRRTGATGELFF.

V gene TRBV19 combines with J gene TRBJ2-7, with D possibly matching TRBD1 (6 bases). The CDR3 consists of 14 residues. The V gene's germline CDR1 is LNHDA and CDR2 SQIVND (reference sequence). Trimming pared 3 bases from V and 2 bases from J, leaving 11 bases between. CDR3 residues: CASSITGSAYEQYF. CDR3 bases: TGTGCCAGTAGTATCACAGGGTCGGCCTACGAGCAGTACTTC.

The chain combines TRBV7-9 with TRBJ1-1; D not certain. This CDR3 spans 14 amino acids. V was clipped by 1 base and J by 2 bases, with 8 bases between them. Looked up from germline, CDR1 is SEHNR and CDR2 is FQNEAQ (reference sequence). CDR3 protein: CASSLGRENTEAFF. CDR3 in DNA: TGTGCCAGCAGCTTAGGCAGAGAAAACACTGAAGCTTTCTTT.

This sequence joins TRBV27 and TRBJ2-3, with 8 bases lining up with TRBD2. The junction had 5 bases not matched to a gene; V was cut back by 4 bases and J by 2 bases. Germline values: CDR1 MNHEY, CDR2 SMNVEV (reference sequence). CDR3 length: 15 amino acids. The CDR3: CASSSLADITDTQYF. The CDR3 DNA follows: TGTGCCAGCAGTTCACTAGCGGATATCACAGATACGCAGTATTTT.

The count of this clone is one. The rearrangement links TRBV5-8 to TRBJ1-5; the D gene is possibly TRBD1 (5 bases). V gave up 5 bases and J gave up 0 bases, with 12 bases separating them. This CDR3 comprises 15 residues. Germline-derived CDR1 and CDR2 are SGHTS and YDEGEE. CDR3 sequence reads: CASRETVHSNQPQHF. CDR3 sequence (DNA): TGTGCCAGCAGGGAGACAGTCCATAGCAATCAGCCCCAGCATTTT.